This TCR beta chain was documented in a study of PD-1 blockade in classical Hodgkin lymphoma (dated by TCRdb to 2020 to 2022). Regarding the study in general: Nivolumab dosing was 3 mg/kg intravenously every 2 weeks, continuing until either disease progression or unacceptable toxicity. The study used CyTOF and TCR beta sequencing to define a peripheral blood immune signature of response to PD-1 blockade in classical Hodgkin lymphoma.

The Qiagen DNeasy kit was used to extract genomic DNA from unsorted PBMCs and from the negatively selected CD4+ and CD8+ fractions. TCR beta CDR3 regions were subjected to amplification by immunoSEQ multiplex PCR with primers that anneal to V and J segments. A synthetic immune receptor repertoire was used to minimize amplification bias, and any residual bias was removed computationally once sequencing was done. Concerning the study's data processing: Repertoire diversity was quantified as the Shannon entropy index using custom Python scripts. Unsorted, CD4+ and CD8+ repertoires were examined separately, except in combined analyses, for which CD4+ and CD8+ sequences were merged in silico. A clone counted as expanded when the clone's frequency after treatment rose at least 2-fold relative to C1D1, and clones undetected at baseline were given a pseudocount of 0.5. Singleton clones were defined as clones with 0 or 1 copy at C1D1, and non-singleton clones were defined as clones with 2 or more copies. Clones expanded in unsorted samples were labelled as CD4+, CD8+ or unknown by matching protein sequences in sorted samples from the same patient. Diversity changes from C1D1 to C4D1 were tested in paired samples using Wilcoxon tests. Held by TCRdb, this immuneACCESS table contains in-frame sequences only and omits some clones. Under half of the omission traces to an unresolved V gene where checked; the cause of the rest is unknown. V and J calls and clone size follow that table, whereas D and trimming were derived from the DNA. For this sample there are about 96,000 clones; 85% to 95% appear just once. The leading ten clones occupy less than 2% of the sample.

To note about this clone: The antigen it binds to is not known. No base-level quality is on record; no much larger clone is a single base apart.

This sample's time point label indicates: cycle 4 day 1 (C4D1), after more than 5 weeks of nivolumab. Relapse after autologous stem cell transplantation had occurred in all trial patients, and cohorts A, B and C were distinguished by prior brentuximab vedotin exposure. The trial cohort was composed of 55 to 65 patients with relapsed/refractory classical Hodgkin lymphoma, for whom complete response, partial response or progressive disease was recorded as best overall response. Trial patients were treated with single-agent nivolumab in the multi-cohort phase II CheckMate 205 trial. Best overall response was determined by an independent review committee according to the 2007 International Working Group response criteria. Trial PBMCs were collected just before the start of nivolumab (C1D1) and during therapy at cycle 2 day 1 and cycle 4 day 1. Peripheral blood was collected in 8 mL Vacutainer Cell Preparation Tubes, from which PBMCs were isolated by centrifugation and then cryopreserved.

Study-wide findings and limitations: The study covered only a single clinical trial cohort, and the causes of the repertoire differences, possibly disease activity or prior therapy, were still not defined. By C4D1, a significant rise was seen in CD4+ TCR diversity but not in CD8+ TCR diversity (p=0.0027 vs p=0.16), and the rise was most apparent among complete responders (p=0.02). Baseline diversity similar to that of newly diagnosed patients was observed in trial patients achieving complete response, whereas significantly lower diversity was observed in partial responders and progressors. Baseline TCR diversity was reported as lower in newly diagnosed patients than in healthy donors, and lower still in relapsed/refractory patients. Diversity was lower in patients who began nivolumab less than 1 year after ASCT, so these patients were left out of later analyses to avoid confounding by immune reconstitution.

The clonotype comes from a human donor with classical Hodgkin lymphoma. The sample was peripheral blood mononuclear cells (PBMCs), taken before the fourth cycle of nivolumab.

The nucleotide sequence is TGTGCCAGCAGCTTCGTGCGTCAGGGGGCGGGCGGAAACACCATATATTTT. Its protein reads: CASSFVRQGAGGNTIYF. The sequence is built from TRBV7-6 and TRBJ1-3, with 8 bases matching TRBD1. From the germline V gene, CDR1 is SGHVS and CDR2 is FNYEAQ. Its CDR3 holds 17 amino acids, cysteine through phenylalanine. Only the CDR3 part of the read is kept: 51 bases, read in frame from the first base. The germline V end is reduced by 3 bases and the J end by 4 bases; junction bases left unmatched: 11.